These 10 T cell receptor beta chains were all obtained from the same sample, sequenced in a study of shared clonotypes between healthy human individuals. The protocol was immunoSEQ multiplex PCR, while the TCRdb copy is restricted to in-frame clones and leaves out a portion. The table includes approximately 940,000 clones, over 75% detected once. Source material: memory CD4+ T cells sorted from blood. Stated subset: CD45RA-negative fraction. The source of these receptors is a man aged 18 to 29 in good health.

The chain recombines TRBV28 with TRBJ1-1; D possibly corresponds to TRBD1 (6 bases). The germline CDR1 and CDR2 sequences are MDHEN and SYDVKM. The CDR3 totals 13 residues. The V end lost 7 bases, the J end lost 1 base, and 10 bases lay between the germline ends. The CDR3 sequence is CASMTRGNTEAFF. As DNA, the CDR3 is TGTGCCAGCATGACCAGGGGGAACACTGAAGCTTTCTTT.

This clone is a singleton in its sample. The chain joins TRBV5-1 to TRBJ2-2; 7 positions agree with TRBD2. From germline, CDR1 is SGHRS and CDR2 YFSETQ. V lost 9 bases to trimming and J lost 6 bases; unmatched junction nucleotides: 8. The CDR3 has 13 residues. CDR3 sequence reads: CATQAGVAGELFF. The CDR3 region has the DNA TGCGCCACCCAGGCGGGAGTCGCCGGGGAGCTGTTTTTT.

The chain employs TRBV7-2 and TRBJ2-1; D is unclear. CDR3 length equals 15 residues. The V end was cut by 5 bases, the J end by 0 bases, with 11 bases between. CDR1 SGHTA and CDR2 FQGNSA come from the germline V gene. The CDR3 spells CASSPTGNSYNEQFF. The CDR3 DNA reads TGTGCCAGCAGCCCAACTGGCAACTCCTACAATGAGCAGTTCTTC.

CDR3 DNA sequence: TGCGCCACCTCCCCGGACAGGAGGACAGATACGCAGTATTTT. This sequence encodes CATSPDRRTDTQYF. V usage is TRBV10-1 and J usage is TRBJ2-3; 7 nucleotides line up with TRBD1. The length of the CDR3 is 14 residues. CDR1 is WNHNN and CDR2 is SYGVQD in the germline V gene (reference sequence). J lost 3 bases, V lost 10 bases, and 10 bases had no gene match.

This clone appeared a single time. This chain uses TRBV11-2 with TRBJ2-5, with 14 bases that match TRBD2. The V segment lost 5 bases and the J segment 5 bases; nucleotides outside the gene matches: 10. CDR1 and CDR2 (germline): SGHAT, FQNNGV. This CDR3 has 17 amino acids. CDR3 residues: CASSPTSGRAQYETQYF. For the CDR3, the DNA is TGTGCCAGCAGCCCGACTAGCGGGAGGGCCCAATACGAGACCCAGTACTTC.

The rearrangement links TRBV2 to TRBJ1-1, with 8 bases identical to TRBD1. CDR1 is SNHLY and CDR2 is FYNNEI in the germline V gene. CDR3 length equals 12 residues. J lost 5 bases, V lost 10 bases, and 6 bases had no gene match. CDR3 sequence (DNA): TGTGCCACGAGGACAGGGAATACTGAAGCTTTCTTT. Translated, it gives CATRTGNTEAFF.

V and J are TRBV19 and TRBJ1-4; possible D gene TRBD1, 6 bases. Trimming left V 8 bases short and J 5 bases short, with 18 bases between. This CDR3 has 15 amino acids. Germline loops: CDR1 LNHDA, CDR2 SQIVND (reference sequence). CDR3 DNA: TGTGCCAGTTCCCGGACAGAATATCAGAATGAAAAACTGTTTTTT. It codes for CASSRTEYQNEKLFF.

Here the CDR3 reads CASSGQDYNEQFF. The CDR3 DNA sequence: TGTGCCAGCAGCGGCCAAGATTACAATGAGCAGTTCTTC. This sequence joins TRBV9 and TRBJ2-1, with no clear D. The CDR3 spans 13 residues. Germline lookup yields CDR1 SGDLS and CDR2 YYNGEE. V lost 3 bases and J 4 bases, leaving 8 bases between the germline ends.

V usage is TRBV5-6 and J usage is TRBJ1-1; perhaps TRBD1 as D (6 bases). Trimming removed 2 bases at V and 8 bases at J, with 16 bases between. Germline V gene data show CDR1 as SGHDT and CDR2 as YYEEEE. The CDR3 consists of 14 residues. The CDR3 nucleotides are TGTGCCAGCAGCTTAATTGGACAGAGTAGAGAAGCTTTCTTT. It yields the protein CASSLIGQSREAFF.

This clone was picked up one time. The J gene is TRBJ2-7, the V gene TRBV5-1; no definite D call. In germline, CDR1 is SGHRS, CDR2 YFSETQ. Trimming left V 1 base short and J 5 bases short, with 13 bases between. The CDR3 is 14 residues long. The CDR3, as DNA: TGCGCCAGCAGCTTGCTTTCTGGGTCCGACGAGCAGTACTTC. It yields the protein CASSLLSGSDEQYF.